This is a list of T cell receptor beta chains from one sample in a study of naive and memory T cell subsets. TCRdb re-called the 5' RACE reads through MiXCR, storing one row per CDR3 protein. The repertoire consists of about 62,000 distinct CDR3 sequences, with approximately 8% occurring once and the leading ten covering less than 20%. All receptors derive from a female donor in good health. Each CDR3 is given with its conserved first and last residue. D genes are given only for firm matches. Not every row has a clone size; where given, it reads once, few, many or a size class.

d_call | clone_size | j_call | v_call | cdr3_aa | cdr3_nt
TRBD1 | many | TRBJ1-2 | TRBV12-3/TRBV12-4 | CASSWDRGYGYTF | TGTGCCAGCAGTTGGGACAGGGGATATGGCTACACCTTC
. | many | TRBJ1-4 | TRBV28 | CAVSPPANEKLFF | TGTGCCGTCAGCCCCCCGGCTAATGAAAAACTGTTTTTT
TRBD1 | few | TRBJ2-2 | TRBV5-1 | CASSNHGTGRTGELFF | TGCGCCAGCAGCAATCACGGGACAGGCCGAACCGGGGAGCTGTTTTTT
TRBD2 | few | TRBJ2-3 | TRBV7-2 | CASSPGPGLAGGRTDTQYF | TGTGCCAGCAGCCCCGGACCCGGACTAGCGGGAGGACGCACAGATACGCAGTATTTT
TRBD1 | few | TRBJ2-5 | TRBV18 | CASSPRTGVGETQYF | TGTGCCAGCTCACCGCGGACAGGGGTCGGGGAGACCCAGTACTTC
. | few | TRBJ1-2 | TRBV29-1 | CSGTTGRSYGYTF | TGCAGCGGTACGACCGGGAGGAGCTATGGCTACACCTTC
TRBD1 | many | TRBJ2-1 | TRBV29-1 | CSVEKGQGTGGSYNEQFF | TGCAGCGTTGAGAAGGGACAGGGTACTGGTGGGTCCTACAATGAGCAGTTCTTC
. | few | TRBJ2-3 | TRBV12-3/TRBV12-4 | CASSLVRGATDTQYF | TGTGCCAGCAGTTTAGTTCGGGGGGCCACAGATACGCAGTATTTT
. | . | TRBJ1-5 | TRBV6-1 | CASSESVMGAAQPQHF | TGTGCCAGCAGTGAATCCGTGATGGGGGCGGCTCAGCCCCAGCATTTT
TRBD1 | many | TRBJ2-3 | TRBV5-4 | CASSSQGSGDTQYF | TGTGCCAGCAGCTCACAGGGGAGTGGAGATACGCAGTATTTT
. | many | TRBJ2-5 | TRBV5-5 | CASSLVNQETQYF | TGTGCCAGCAGCTTGGTTAACCAAGAGACCCAGTACTTC
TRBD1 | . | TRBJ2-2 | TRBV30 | CAWRGRQGSISNTGELFF | TGTGCCTGGAGGGGGAGACAGGGGTCGATCTCGAACACCGGGGAGCTGTTTTTT
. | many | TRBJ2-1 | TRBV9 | CASSSSGRGQRGEQFF | TGTGCCAGCAGCTCTAGTGGGCGGGGGCAGAGGGGTGAGCAGTTCTTC
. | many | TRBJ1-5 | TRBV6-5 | CASSYSPSPFGNQPQHF | TGTGCCAGCAGTTACTCGCCCTCCCCGTTTGGGAATCAGCCCCAGCATTTT
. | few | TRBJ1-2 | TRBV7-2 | CASSFSREGYTF | TGTGCCAGCAGCTTTAGTCGGGAAGGCTACACCTTC
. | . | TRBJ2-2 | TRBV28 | CASSLFSFIHSNTGELFF | TGTGCCAGCAGTTTATTTAGTTTTATACACTCAAACACCGGGGAGCTGTTTTTT
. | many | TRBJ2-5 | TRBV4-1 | CASSARVYETQYF | TGCGCCAGCAGCGCCCGCGTTTACGAGACCCAGTACTTC
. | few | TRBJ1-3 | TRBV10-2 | CASSLESNTIYF | TGCGCCAGCAGTTTGGAGAGCAACACCATATATTTT
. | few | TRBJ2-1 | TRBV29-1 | CSVLAGRNEQFF | TGCAGCGTGTTAGCAGGGCGGAATGAGCAGTTCTTC
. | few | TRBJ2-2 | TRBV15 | CATSRDLTNTGELFF | TGTGCCACCAGCAGAGATCTTACAAACACCGGGGAGCTGTTTTTT
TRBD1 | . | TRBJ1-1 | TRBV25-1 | CASSETGVITEAFF | TGTGCCAGCAGTGAAACAGGGGTTATCACTGAAGCTTTCTTT
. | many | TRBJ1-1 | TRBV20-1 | CSARFGATEAFF | TGCAGTGCTAGGTTCGGGGCCACTGAAGCTTTCTTT